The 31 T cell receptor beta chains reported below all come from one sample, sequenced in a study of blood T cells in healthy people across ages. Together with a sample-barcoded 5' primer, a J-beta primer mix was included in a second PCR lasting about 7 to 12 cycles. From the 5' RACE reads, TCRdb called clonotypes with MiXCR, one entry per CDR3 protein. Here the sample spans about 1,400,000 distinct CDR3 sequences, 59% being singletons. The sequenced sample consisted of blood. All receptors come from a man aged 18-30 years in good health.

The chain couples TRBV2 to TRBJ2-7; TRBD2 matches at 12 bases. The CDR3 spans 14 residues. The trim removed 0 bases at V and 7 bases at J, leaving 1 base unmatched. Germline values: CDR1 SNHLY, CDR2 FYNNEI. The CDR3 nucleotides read TGTGCCAGCAGTGAAGCACTAGCGGGAGGAGAGCAGTACTTC. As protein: CASSEALAGGEQYF.

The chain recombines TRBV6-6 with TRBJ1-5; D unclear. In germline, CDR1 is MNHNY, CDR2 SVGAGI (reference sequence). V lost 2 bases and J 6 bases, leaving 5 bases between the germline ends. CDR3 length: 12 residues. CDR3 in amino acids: CASSYEGQPQHF. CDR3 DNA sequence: TGTGCCAGCAGTTACGAGGGTCAGCCCCAGCATTTT.

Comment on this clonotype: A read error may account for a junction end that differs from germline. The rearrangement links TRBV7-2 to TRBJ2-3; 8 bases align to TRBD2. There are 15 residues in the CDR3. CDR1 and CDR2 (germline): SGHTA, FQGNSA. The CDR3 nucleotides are TGTGCCAACAGCTTAGCGGGGATAAGCACAGATACGCAGTATTTT. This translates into CANSLAGISTDTQYF.

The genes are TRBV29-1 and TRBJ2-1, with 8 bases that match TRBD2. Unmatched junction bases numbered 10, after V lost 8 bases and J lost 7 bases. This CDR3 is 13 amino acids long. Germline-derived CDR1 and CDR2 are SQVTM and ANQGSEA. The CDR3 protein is CSPMSGSGNEQFF. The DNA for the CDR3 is TGCAGCCCGATGAGCGGGAGTGGTAATGAGCAGTTCTTC.

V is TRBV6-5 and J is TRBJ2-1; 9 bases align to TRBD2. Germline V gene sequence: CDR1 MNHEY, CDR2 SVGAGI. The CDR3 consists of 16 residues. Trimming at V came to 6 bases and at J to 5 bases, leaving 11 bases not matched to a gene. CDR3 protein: CASSYVSGRADNEQFF. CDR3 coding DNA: TGTGCCAGCAGCTACGTTAGCGGGAGAGCCGACAATGAGCAGTTCTTC.

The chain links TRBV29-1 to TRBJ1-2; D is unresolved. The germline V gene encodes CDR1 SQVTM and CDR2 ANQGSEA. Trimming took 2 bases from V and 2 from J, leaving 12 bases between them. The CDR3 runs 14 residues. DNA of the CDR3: TGCAGCGTTGAATCGGGATACCAAAACTATGGCTACACCTTC. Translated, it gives CSVESGYQNYGYTF.

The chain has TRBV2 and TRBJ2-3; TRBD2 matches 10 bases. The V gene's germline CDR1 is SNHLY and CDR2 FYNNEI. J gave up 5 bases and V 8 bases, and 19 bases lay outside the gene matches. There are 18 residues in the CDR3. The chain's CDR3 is CASFSTHPASGGGDTQYF. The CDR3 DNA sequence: TGTGCCAGCTTCTCGACCCACCCGGCTAGCGGGGGAGGAGATACGCAGTATTTT.

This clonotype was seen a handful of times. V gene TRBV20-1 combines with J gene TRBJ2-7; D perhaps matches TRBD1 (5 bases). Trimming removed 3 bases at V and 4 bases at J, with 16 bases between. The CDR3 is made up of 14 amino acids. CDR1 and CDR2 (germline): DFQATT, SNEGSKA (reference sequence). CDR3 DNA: TGCAGTGCTAGTCGCCGACAGTTAAATTACGAGCAGTACTTC. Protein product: CSASRRQLNYEQYF.

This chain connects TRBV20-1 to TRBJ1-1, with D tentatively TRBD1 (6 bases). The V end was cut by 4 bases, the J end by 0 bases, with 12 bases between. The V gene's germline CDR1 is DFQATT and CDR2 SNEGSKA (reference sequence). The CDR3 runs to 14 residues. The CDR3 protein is CSAKDSSMNTEAFF. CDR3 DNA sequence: TGCAGTGCTAAGGACAGCTCGATGAACACTGAAGCTTTCTTT.

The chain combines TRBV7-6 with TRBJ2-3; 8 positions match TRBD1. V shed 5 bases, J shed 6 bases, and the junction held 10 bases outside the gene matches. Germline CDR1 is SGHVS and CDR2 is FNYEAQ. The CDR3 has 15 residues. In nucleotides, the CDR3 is TGTGCCAGCAGCCCCGCGACAGGGGTGAGTGATACGCAGTATTTT. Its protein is CASSPATGVSDTQYF.

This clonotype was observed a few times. CDR3 sequence reads: CASSLALSASYEQYF. The CDR3 bases are TGTGCCAGCAGCTTAGCGCTTTCCGCTTCCTACGAGCAGTACTTC. The J gene is TRBJ2-7, the V gene TRBV7-8, with D unresolved. Germline values: CDR1 SGHVS, CDR2 FQNEAQ. V shed 0 bases and J shed 1 base, with 10 bases lying between them. The CDR3 runs 15 residues.

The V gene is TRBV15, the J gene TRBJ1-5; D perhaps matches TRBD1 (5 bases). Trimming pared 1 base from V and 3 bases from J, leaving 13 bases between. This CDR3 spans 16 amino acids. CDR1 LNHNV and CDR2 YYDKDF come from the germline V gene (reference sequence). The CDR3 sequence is CATSRGGERANQPQHF. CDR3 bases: TGTGCCACCAGCAGAGGAGGGGAGAGGGCCAATCAGCCCCAGCATTTT.

CDR3 in DNA: TGTGCCACCAGTGCAAGGACTAGCGGGGGTGGAGCAGATACGCAGTATTTT. As protein: CATSARTSGGGADTQYF. The rearrangement joins TRBV24-1 to TRBJ2-3, with 13 bases matching TRBD2. Germline CDR1 is KGHDR and CDR2 is SFDVKD. Trimming removed 5 bases from V and 4 bases from J; junction bases left unmatched: 8. The CDR3 has 17 residues.

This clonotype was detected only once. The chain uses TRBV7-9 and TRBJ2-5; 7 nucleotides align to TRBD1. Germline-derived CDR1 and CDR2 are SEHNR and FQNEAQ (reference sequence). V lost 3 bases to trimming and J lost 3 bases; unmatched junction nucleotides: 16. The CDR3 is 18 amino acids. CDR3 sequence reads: CASSFGFGGEGAEETQYF. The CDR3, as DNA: TGTGCCAGCAGCTTCGGTTTTGGGGGAGAGGGGGCCGAAGAGACCCAGTACTTC.

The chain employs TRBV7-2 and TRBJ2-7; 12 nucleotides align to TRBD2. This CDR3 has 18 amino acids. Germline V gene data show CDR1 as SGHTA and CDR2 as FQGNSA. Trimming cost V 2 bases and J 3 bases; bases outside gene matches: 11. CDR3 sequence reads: CASSLRAGLAGALYEQYF. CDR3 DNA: TGTGCCAGCAGCTTAAGAGCGGGACTAGCGGGCGCGCTCTACGAGCAGTACTTC. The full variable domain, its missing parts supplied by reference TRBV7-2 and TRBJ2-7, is GAGVSQSPSNKVTEKGKDVELRCDPISGHTALYWYRQSLGQGLEFLIYFQGNSAPDKSGLPSDRFSAERTGGSVSTLTIQRTQQEDSAVYLCASSLRAGLAGALYEQYFGPGTRLTVT.

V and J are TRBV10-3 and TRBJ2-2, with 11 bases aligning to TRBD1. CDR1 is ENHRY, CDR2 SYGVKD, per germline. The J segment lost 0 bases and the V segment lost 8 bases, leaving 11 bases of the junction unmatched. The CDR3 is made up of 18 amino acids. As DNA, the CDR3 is TGTGCCATCCGGGGGACAGGGGGAGATAAGTCGAACACCGGGGAGCTGTTTTTT. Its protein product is CAIRGTGGDKSNTGELFF.

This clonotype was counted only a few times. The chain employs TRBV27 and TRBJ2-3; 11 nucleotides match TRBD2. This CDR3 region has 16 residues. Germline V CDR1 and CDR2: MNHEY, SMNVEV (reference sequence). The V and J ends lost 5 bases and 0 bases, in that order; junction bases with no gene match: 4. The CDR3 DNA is TGTGCCAGCAGTGTCGGGACTAGCGGAAGCACAGATACGCAGTATTTT. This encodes CASSVGTSGSTDTQYF.

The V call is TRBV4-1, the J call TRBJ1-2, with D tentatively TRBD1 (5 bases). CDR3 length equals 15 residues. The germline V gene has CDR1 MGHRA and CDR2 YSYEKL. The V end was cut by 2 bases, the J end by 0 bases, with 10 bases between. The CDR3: CASSQSTGTNYGYTF. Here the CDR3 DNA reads TGCGCCAGCAGCCAAAGCACAGGAACTAACTATGGCTACACCTTC.

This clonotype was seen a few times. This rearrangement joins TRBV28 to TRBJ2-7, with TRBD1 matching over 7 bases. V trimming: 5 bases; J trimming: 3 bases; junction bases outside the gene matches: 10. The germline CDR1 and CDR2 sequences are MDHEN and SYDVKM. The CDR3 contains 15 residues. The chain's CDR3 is CASSDPRRGFYEQYF. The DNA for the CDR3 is TGTGCCAGCAGTGACCCCCGCAGGGGGTTCTACGAGCAGTACTTC.

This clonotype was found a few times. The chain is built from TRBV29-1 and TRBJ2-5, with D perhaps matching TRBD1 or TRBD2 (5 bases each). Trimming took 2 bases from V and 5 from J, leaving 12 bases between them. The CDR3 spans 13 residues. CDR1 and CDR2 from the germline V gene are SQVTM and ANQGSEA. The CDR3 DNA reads TGCAGCGTTGAACGAGGGACGCGGGAGACCCAGTACTTC. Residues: CSVERGTRETQYF. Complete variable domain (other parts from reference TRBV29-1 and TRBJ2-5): SAVISQKPSRDICQRGTSLTIQCQVDSQVTMMFWYRQQPGQSLTLIATANQGSEATYESGFVIDKFPISRPNLTFSTLTVSNMSPEDSSIYLCSVERGTRETQYFGPGTRLLVL.

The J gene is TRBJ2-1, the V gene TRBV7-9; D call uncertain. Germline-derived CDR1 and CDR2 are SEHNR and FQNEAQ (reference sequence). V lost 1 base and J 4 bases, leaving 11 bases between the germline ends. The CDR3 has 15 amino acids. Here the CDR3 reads CASSLGGNLYNEQFF. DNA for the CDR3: TGTGCCAGCAGCTTAGGGGGAAATCTTTACAATGAGCAGTTCTTC.

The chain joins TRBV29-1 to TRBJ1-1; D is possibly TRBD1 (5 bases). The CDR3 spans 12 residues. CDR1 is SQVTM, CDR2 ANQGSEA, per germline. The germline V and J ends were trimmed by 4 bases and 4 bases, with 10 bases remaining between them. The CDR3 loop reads CSVVRGGTEAFF. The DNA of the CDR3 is TGCAGCGTTGTAAGGGGCGGCACTGAAGCTTTCTTT.

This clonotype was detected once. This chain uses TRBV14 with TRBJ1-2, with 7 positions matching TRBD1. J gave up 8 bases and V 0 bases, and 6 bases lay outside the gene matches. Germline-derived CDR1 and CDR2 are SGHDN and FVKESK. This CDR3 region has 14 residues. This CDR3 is CASSQETGNVGYTF. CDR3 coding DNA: TGTGCCAGCAGCCAAGAGACAGGGAATGTCGGCTACACCTTC. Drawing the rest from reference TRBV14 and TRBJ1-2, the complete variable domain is EAGVTQFPSHSVIEKGQTVTLRCDPISGHDNLYWYRRVMGKEIKFLLHFVKESKQDESGMPNNRFLAERTGGTYSTLKVQPAELEDSGVYFCASSQETGNVGYTFGSGTRLTVV.

The CDR3: CASSFLGKGDEQFF. DNA of the CDR3: TGTGCCAGCAGTTTCCTTGGGAAGGGCGATGAGCAGTTCTTC. This chain links TRBV28 with TRBJ2-1, with D unresolved. CDR1 is MDHEN, CDR2 SYDVKM, per germline. This CDR3 is built from 14 residues. V lost 3 bases and J 8 bases, leaving 14 bases between the germline ends.

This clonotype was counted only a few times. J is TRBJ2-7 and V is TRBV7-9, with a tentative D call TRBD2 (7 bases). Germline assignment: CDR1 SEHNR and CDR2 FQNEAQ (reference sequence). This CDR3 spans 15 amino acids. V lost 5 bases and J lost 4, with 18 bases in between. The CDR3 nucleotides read TGTGCCAGCAGCCCAGAAGGGGGGGGAGTTTACGAGCAGTACTTC. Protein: CASSPEGGGVYEQYF.

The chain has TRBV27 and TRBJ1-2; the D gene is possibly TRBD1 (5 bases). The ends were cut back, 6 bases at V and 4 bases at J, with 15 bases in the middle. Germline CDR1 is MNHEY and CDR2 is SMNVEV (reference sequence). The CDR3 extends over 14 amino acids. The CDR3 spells CASRLDSLSYGYTF. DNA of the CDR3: TGTGCCAGCAGACTTGACAGTTTATCCTATGGCTACACCTTC.

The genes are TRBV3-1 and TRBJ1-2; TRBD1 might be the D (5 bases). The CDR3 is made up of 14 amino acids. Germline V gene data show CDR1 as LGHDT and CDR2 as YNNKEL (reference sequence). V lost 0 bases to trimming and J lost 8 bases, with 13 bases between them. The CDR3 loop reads CASSQEKRWGGYTF. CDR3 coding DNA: TGTGCCAGCAGCCAAGAGAAGCGGTGGGGCGGCTACACCTTC. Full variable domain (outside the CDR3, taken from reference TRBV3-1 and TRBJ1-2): DTAVSQTPKYLVTQMGNDKSIKCEQNLGHDTMYWYKQDSKKFLKIMFSYNNKELIINETVPNRFSPKSPDKAHLNLHINSLELGDSAVYFCASSQEKRWGGYTFGSGTRLTVV.

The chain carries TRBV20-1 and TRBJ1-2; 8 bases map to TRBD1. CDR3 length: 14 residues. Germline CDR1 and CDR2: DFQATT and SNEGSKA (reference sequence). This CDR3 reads CSIGQGEFGYGYTF. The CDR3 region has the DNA TGCAGCATTGGACAGGGTGAATTTGGCTATGGCTACACCTTC.

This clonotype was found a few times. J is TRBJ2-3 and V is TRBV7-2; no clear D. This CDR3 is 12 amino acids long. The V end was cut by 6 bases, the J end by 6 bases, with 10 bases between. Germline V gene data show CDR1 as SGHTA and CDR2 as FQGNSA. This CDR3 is CASSPYPDTQYF. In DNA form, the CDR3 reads TGTGCCAGCAGTCCCTACCCCGATACGCAGTATTTT. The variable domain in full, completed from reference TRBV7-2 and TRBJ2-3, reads GAGVSQSPSNKVTEKGKDVELRCDPISGHTALYWYRQSLGQGLEFLIYFQGNSAPDKSGLPSDRFSAERTGGSVSTLTIQRTQQEDSAVYLCASSPYPDTQYFGPGTRLTVL.

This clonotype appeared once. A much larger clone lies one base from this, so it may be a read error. The CDR3 sequence: CSVRYSGDEQYF. CDR3 nucleotides: TGCAGCGTTCGATACTCAGGGGATGAGCAGTACTTC. The V and J genes are TRBV29-1 and TRBJ2-1; a weak D match, TRBD1 (6 bases). TRBJ2-7 matches the DNA end more closely, so the J call is doubtful. This CDR3 is built from 12 residues. Germline V gives CDR1 SQVTM, CDR2 ANQGSEA.

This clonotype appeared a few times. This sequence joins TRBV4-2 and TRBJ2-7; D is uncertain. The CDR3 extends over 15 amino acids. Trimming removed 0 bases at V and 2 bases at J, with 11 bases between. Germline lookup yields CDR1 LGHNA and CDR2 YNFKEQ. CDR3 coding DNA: TGTGCCAGCAGCCAAGATCAGCCCCTACCCTACGAGCAGTACTTC. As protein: CASSQDQPLPYEQYF.